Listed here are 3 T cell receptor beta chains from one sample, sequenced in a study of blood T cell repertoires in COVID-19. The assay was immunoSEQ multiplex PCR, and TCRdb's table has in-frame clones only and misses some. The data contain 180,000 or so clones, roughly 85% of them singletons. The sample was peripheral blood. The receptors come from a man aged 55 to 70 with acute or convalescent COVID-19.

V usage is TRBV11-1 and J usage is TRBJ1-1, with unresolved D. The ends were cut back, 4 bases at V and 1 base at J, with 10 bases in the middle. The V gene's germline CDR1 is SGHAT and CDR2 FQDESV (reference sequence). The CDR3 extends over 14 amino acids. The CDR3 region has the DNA TGTGCCAGCAGCTCACCCCCGGGGAACACTGAAGCTTTCTTT. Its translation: CASSSPPGNTEAFF.

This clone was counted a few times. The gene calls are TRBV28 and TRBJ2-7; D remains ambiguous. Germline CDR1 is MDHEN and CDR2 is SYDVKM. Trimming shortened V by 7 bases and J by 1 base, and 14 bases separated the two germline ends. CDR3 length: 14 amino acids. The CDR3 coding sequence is TGTGCCAGCACGACTGAGCCCCAATCCTACGAGCAGTACTTC. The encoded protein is CASTTEPQSYEQYF.

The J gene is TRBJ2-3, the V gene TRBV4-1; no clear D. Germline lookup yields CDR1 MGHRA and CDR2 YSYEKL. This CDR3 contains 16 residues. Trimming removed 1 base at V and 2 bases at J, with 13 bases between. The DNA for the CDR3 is TGCGCCAGCAGCCAAGTTTCGCTCAGGATCACAGATACGCAGTATTTT. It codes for CASSQVSLRITDTQYF.